This T cell receptor beta chain was retrieved from a study of blood T cells in healthy people across ages. Regarding the study as a whole: Getting older went along with TCR beta diversity per million T cells dropping roughly linearly. It was found that TCR beta diversity correlated strongly with the percentage of naive T cells.

V lost 6 bases to trimming and J lost 6 bases, with 15 bases between them. The germline V gene encodes CDR1 SNHLY and CDR2 FYNNEI. The CDR3 spans 14 residues. Healthy Russian Caucasian donors spanned ages roughly 6 to 100 years. Per-sample yields of isolated PBMCs were at least 6.5 million. A sample-barcoded 5' primer and a J-beta primer mix were used in a second PCR of roughly 7 to 11 cycles. Each CDR3 protein is one row after TCRdb ran MiXCR on the 5' RACE reads. The sample includes about 750,000 distinct CDR3 sequences, about 53% seen only once; the top ten take 40% to 50%. In the case of this clonotype: The antigen remains undetermined.

The sequenced material came from blood. This sequence originates from a man older than 75 in good health. The J gene is TRBJ2-1, the V gene TRBV2, with D possibly being TRBD2 (6 bases). The CDR3 protein is CASRDCGTINEQFF. CDR3 in DNA: TGTGCCAGCAGGGACTGCGGGACCATCAATGAGCAGTTCTTC.